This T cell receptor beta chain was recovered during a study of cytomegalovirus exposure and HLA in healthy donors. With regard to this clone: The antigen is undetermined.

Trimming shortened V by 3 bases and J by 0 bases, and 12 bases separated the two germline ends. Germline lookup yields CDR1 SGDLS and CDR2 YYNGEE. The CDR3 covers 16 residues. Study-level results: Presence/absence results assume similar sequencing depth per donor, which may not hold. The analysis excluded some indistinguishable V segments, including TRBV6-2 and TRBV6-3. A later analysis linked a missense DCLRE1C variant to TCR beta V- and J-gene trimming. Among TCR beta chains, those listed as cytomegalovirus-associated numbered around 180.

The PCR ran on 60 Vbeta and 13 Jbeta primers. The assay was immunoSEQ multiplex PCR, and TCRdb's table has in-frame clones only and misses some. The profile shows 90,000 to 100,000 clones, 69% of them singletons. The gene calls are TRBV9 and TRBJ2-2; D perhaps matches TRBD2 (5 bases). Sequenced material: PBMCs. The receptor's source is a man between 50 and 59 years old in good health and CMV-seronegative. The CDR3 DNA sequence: TGTGCCAGCAGCGGGGAGATAGCGTCGAACACCGGGGAGCTGTTTTTT. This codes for CASSGEIASNTGELFF.